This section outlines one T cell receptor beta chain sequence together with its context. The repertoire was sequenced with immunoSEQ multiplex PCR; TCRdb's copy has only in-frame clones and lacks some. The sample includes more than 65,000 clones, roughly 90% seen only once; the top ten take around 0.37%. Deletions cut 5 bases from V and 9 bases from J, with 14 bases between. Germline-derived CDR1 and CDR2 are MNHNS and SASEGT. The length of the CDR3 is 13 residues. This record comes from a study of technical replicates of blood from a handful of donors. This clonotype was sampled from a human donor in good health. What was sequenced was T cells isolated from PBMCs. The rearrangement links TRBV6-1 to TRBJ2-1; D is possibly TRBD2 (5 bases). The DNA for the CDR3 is TGTGCCAGCAGTTTACCTGGGCTAGCTGAGCAGTTCTTC. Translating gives CASSLPGLAEQFF.